This TCR beta chain is from a study of blood T cell repertoires in COVID-19. Study-level information: COVID-19 samples, acute and convalescent, were from the United States, Italy and Spain. Sources were T cells, B-cell-depleted T cells, or PBMCs; the material itself was cDNA or gDNA.

Germline V CDR1 and CDR2: LGHNA, YSLEER. CDR3 size: 15 residues. Trimming took off 1 base at V and 2 bases at J, with 11 bases between the two ends. Authors' data handling: Reference gene primer amplification in the assay estimated nucleated cell counts. Here immunoSEQ multiplex PCR was the method, and the copy in TCRdb shows in-frame clones only, minus some. Clonal size and the V and J genes are those of that table, whereas D and trimming came from the DNA. The sample lists about 120,000 clones; around four fifths were seen once. The chain has TRBV4-3 and TRBJ1-2, with D maybe TRBD1 (6 bases). The sequenced material came from peripheral blood. The source of this sequence is a woman in her fifties or sixties with acute or convalescent COVID-19. For the CDR3, the DNA is TGCGCCAGCAGCCAAGTCCCGGACAGAAACTATGGCTACACCTTC. Amino acid sequence: CASSQVPDRNYGYTF.